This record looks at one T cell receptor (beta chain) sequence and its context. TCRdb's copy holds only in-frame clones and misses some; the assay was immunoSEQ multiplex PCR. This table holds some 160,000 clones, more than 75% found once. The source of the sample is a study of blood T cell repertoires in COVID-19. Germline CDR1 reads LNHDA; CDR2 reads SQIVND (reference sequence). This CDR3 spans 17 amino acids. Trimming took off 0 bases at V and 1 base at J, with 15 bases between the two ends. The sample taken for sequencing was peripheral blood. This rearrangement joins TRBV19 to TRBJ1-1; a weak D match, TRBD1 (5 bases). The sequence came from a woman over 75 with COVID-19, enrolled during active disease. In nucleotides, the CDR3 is TGTGCCAGTAGTATAGATAGGGGCACCTACTCGAACACTGAAGCTTTCTTT. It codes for CASSIDRGTYSNTEAFF.